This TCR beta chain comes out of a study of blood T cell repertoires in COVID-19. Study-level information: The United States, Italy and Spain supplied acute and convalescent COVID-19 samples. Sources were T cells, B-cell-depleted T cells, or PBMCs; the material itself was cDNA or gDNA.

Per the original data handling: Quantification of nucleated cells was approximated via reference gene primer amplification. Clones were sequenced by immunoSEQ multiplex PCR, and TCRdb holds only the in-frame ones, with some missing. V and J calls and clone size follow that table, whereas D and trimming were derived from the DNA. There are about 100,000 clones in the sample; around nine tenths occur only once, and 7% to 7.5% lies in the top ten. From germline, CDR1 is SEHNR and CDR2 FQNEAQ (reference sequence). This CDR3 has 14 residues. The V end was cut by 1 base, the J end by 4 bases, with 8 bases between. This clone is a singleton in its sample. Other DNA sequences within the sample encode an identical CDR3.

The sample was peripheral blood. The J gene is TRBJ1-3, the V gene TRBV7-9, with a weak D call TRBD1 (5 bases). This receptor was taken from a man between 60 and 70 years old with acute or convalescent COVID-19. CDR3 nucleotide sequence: TGTGCCAGCAGCTTAGAAGGGGTCGGAAACACCATATATTTT. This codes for CASSLEGVGNTIYF. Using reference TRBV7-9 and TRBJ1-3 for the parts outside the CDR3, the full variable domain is DTGVSQNPRHKITKRGQNVTFRCDPISEHNRLYWYRQTLGQGPEFLTYFQNEAQLEKSRLLSDRFSAERPKGSFSTLEIQRTEQGDSAMYLCASSLEGVGNTIYFGEGSWLTVV.